The subject of this entry is one T cell receptor beta chain. The data are from a study of blood T cell repertoires in COVID-19. The germline V gene has CDR1 MNHEY and CDR2 SMNVEV (reference sequence). J was trimmed by 4 bases and V by 4 bases; bases with no gene match: 3. The CDR3 is made up of 13 amino acids. Authors' data handling: Estimation of nucleated cell counts was performed using reference gene primer amplification. Data came from immunoSEQ multiplex PCR; TCRdb stores just in-frame clones and leaves some out. From that table come the V and J calls and clone size; the DNA was used to work out D and trimming. Of about 430,000 clones in the sample, more than 80% were seen once. Everyone who took part was roughly 18 to 89 years old, and they came from fewer than 25 US areas. Cohort assignment relied on participant-reported clinical history. All recovered Cohort 3 donors got two negative PCRs, got clearance, or saw symptom resolution.

Source material: PBMCs or T cells enriched from blood (not recorded which). The rearrangement links TRBV27 to TRBJ1-2; 7 positions agree with TRBD1. The source is a man younger than 45 who had recovered from COVID-19. The CDR3 DNA sequence: TGTGCCAGCAGTTATCAGGGGGGCTATGGCTACACCTTC. This gives the protein CASSYQGGYGYTF.